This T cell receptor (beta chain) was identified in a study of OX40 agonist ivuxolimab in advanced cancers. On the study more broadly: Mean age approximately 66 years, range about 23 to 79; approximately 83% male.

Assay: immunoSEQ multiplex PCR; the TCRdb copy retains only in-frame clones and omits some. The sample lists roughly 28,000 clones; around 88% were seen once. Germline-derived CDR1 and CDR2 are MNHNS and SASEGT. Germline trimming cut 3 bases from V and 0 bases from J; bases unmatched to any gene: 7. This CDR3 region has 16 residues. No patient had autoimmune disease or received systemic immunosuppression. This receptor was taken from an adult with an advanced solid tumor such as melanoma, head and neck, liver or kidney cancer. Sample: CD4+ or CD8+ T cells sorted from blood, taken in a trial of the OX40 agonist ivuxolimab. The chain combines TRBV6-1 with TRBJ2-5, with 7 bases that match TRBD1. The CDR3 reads CASSDPGQWYQETQYF. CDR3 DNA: TGTGCCAGCAGTGATCCGGGACAGTGGTACCAAGAGACCCAGTACTTC.